This entry features one TCR beta chain sequence. CDR3 length equals 15 residues. The V and J ends lost 10 bases and 7 bases respectively, with 24 bases between them. Germline lookup yields CDR1 SGDLS and CDR2 YYNGEE. As every portion of the isolated RNA was reverse transcribed, the sequencing read expressed TCRB transcripts. Generated by immunoSEQ multiplex PCR, the TCRdb table keeps only in-frame clones and is missing some. The sample yields roughly 240,000 clones, roughly an eighth seen once. The data were obtained in a study of beta chain features in type 1 diabetes. The receptor comes from a woman aged 40 to 49 in good health. J is TRBJ1-3 and V is TRBV9; tentatively, D is TRBD1 (6 bases). Sequencing was carried out using naive CD4+ T cells from blood. CDR3 region: CASVPGDTVGNTIYF. The CDR3 DNA reads as TGTGCCTCAGTCCCCGGGGACACTGTAGGGAACACCATATATTTT. Full variable domain (missing parts from reference TRBV9 and TRBJ1-3): DSGVTQTPKHLITATGQRVTLRCSPRSGDLSVYWYQQSLDQGLQFLIQYYNGEERAKGNILERFSAQQFPDLHSELNLSSLELGDSALYFCASVPGDTVGNTIYFGEGSWLTVV.